One sample yielded the 10 T cell receptor beta chains listed below, sequenced in a study of blood T cell repertoires in COVID-19 (dated by TCRdb to about 2020). The library was prepared using the immunoSEQ multiplex PCR assay. The clones in this table, taken by TCRdb from immuneACCESS, are in-frame only. Not every clone is retained; where verified, under half of the shortfall comes from an unresolved V gene, and the cause of the rest is unknown. Counted in this sample were roughly 240,000 clones; more than 70% of them appeared once. The ten largest clonotypes hold around 2% of the sample. Material for sequencing was PBMCs or T cells enriched from blood (not recorded which). The receptors here all came from a woman aged 45-65 years who had recovered from COVID-19.

The chain carries TRBV18 and TRBJ2-2, with D maybe TRBD2 (5 bases). The length of the CDR3 is 17 residues. Deletions cut 1 base from V and 0 bases from J, with 12 bases between. In germline, CDR1 is KGHSH, CDR2 LQKENI. CDR3 sequence (DNA): TGTGCCAGCTCACCACTGGAGGTCACCGCGAACACCGGGGAGCTGTTTTTT. Translation: CASSPLEVTANTGELFF.

The chain couples TRBV4-3 to TRBJ2-7; TRBD1 aligns across 7 bases. The CDR3 totals 14 residues. In germline, CDR1 is LGHNA, CDR2 YSLEER. V dropped 6 bases and J dropped 5; count of bases not matched to a gene: 10. CDR3 region: CASSRDDRADEQYF. Written as DNA, the CDR3 is TGCGCCAGCAGTCGCGACGACAGGGCGGACGAGCAGTACTTC.

The V and J genes are TRBV9 and TRBJ2-7; 8 bases are shared with TRBD2. This CDR3 has 16 amino acids. Germline V lookup: CDR1 SGDLS, CDR2 YYNGEE. V was clipped by 0 bases and J by 7 bases; unmatched bases: 12. The CDR3 sequence: CASSVGSGTRNEEQYF. The CDR3 region has the DNA TGTGCCAGCAGCGTAGGTAGTGGGACTAGGAATGAAGAGCAGTACTTC.

This clone occurred a few times. The V gene is TRBV11-3, the J gene TRBJ1-1; 9 bases are shared with TRBD1. The V gene's germline CDR1 is SGHNT and CDR2 YENEEA. With 5 bases clipped from V and 3 bases from J, the junction kept 1 base outside the gene matches. The CDR3 runs 13 residues. The CDR3 DNA sequence: TGTGCCAGCAGCCGGGACAGGGACACTGAAGCTTTCTTT. It codes for CASSRDRDTEAFF.

This chain connects TRBV5-8 to TRBJ1-1; no clear D. The CDR3 extends over 12 amino acids. The germline V and J ends were trimmed by 2 bases and 4 bases, with 6 bases remaining between them. Germline CDR1 and CDR2: SGHTS and YDEGEE. CDR3 DNA sequence: TGTGCCAGCAGCTTCTTAGCCACTGAAGCTTTCTTT. It specifies CASSFLATEAFF.

The genes are TRBV7-6 and TRBJ2-7; D is undetermined. Trimming cost V 5 bases and J 2 bases, with 13 bases left between them. From germline, CDR1 is SGHVS and CDR2 FNYEAQ. The CDR3 covers 14 residues. This CDR3 is CASSPNERPYEQYF. The CDR3 DNA reads as TGTGCCAGCAGCCCCAATGAGCGCCCCTACGAGCAGTACTTC.

The chain employs TRBV7-9 and TRBJ2-7; the match to TRBD1 covers 10 bases. The CDR3 runs to 16 residues. With 5 bases clipped from V and 0 bases from J, the junction kept 7 bases outside the gene matches. The germline gives CDR1 SEHNR, CDR2 FQNEAQ (reference sequence). Here the CDR3 DNA reads TGTGCCAGCAGCAGCTCCCGGGACAGGGGCTCCTACGAGCAGTACTTC. Residues: CASSSSRDRGSYEQYF.

V is TRBV6-5 and J is TRBJ2-1, with 10 bases identical to TRBD1. Trimming removed 7 bases from V and 9 bases from J; junction bases left unmatched: 9. Per germline, CDR1 MNHEY and CDR2 SVGAGI. The CDR3 has 14 amino acids. Here the CDR3 reads CASTGGQGLAEQFF. In DNA, the CDR3 is TGTGCCAGCACCGGGGGACAGGGGTTGGCTGAGCAGTTCTTC.

In nucleotides, the CDR3 is TGTGCCAGCTCACCACCGCTGGACTACTATGGCTACACCTTC. Its protein is CASSPPLDYYGYTF. This chain connects TRBV18 to TRBJ1-2, with unresolved D. Trimming removed 0 bases at V and 3 bases at J, with 8 bases between. Germline CDR1 is KGHSH and CDR2 is LQKENI. This CDR3 comprises 14 residues.

The rearrangement joins TRBV5-1 to TRBJ2-7; 13 bases line up with TRBD2. This CDR3 has 18 amino acids. The germline V gene encodes CDR1 SGHRS and CDR2 YFSETQ. The junction had 14 bases not matched to a gene; V was cut back by 4 bases and J by 4 bases. The CDR3 DNA sequence: TGCGCCAGCAGCCCGGGGGGCTCCGGGACTAGCGGGAAGTACGAGCAGTACTTC. This codes for CASSPGGSGTSGKYEQYF.